This note documents a single T cell receptor (beta chain) sequence. Its target is not known. This CDR3 contains 16 residues. V was clipped by 2 bases and J by 6 bases; unmatched bases: 6. The germline CDR1 and CDR2 sequences are LNHDA and SQIVND (reference sequence). The record originates from a study of shared clonotypes between healthy human individuals. The study, taken as a whole, reports: Having only a few donors restricted how much genetic and exposure-history diversity was captured.

Naive CD8 isolation took CD45RO-negative cells positively selected for CCR7 and excluded terminally differentiated effector memory CD45RA+ cells. Repertoires were generated with immunoSEQ multiplex PCR, while TCRdb's copy carries only in-frame clones and drops some. The sample comprises about 2.1 million clones, 85% to 95% of which are singletons, and approximately 1.7% rests with the top ten. Sequencing was performed on naive CD8+ T cells from PBMCs. This receptor was identified in a man between 18 and 35 years old in good health. Some clones in this sample may be carry-over from other donors' samples. The chain joins TRBV19 to TRBJ1-5, with 11 bases that match TRBD1. The CDR3 here is CASSIPGQGARQPQHF. The CDR3 DNA sequence: TGTGCCAGTAGTATACCCGGACAGGGGGCGCGTCAGCCCCAGCATTTT.